This T cell receptor (beta chain) stems from a study of blood T cells in healthy people across ages. V trimming: 7 bases; J trimming: 7 bases; junction bases outside the gene matches: 8. This CDR3 spans 14 amino acids. From germline, CDR1 is MDHEN and CDR2 SYDVKM. Each donor had approximately 10 milliliters of peripheral blood drawn. PCR was performed a second time for about 7 to 12 cycles using a sample-barcoded 5' primer and a J-beta primer mix. TCRdb redid the calling of the 5' RACE reads with MiXCR, one entry per CDR3 protein. This sample has 780,000 or so distinct CDR3 sequences, with approximately 53% found just once.

The chain couples TRBV28 to TRBJ2-1; 9 bases are a match to TRBD2. This receptor was identified in a man aged 80 or over in good health. The sample was blood. This CDR3 is CASTPGTSRNEQFF. As DNA, the CDR3 is TGTGCCAGCACCCCCGGGACTAGCCGAAATGAGCAGTTCTTC.